Listed below are T cell receptor beta chains from one sample, sequenced in a study of identical twins. MiXCR was run by TCRdb on the 5' RACE reads, yielding one entry per CDR3 protein. The data hold 250,000 or so distinct CDR3 sequences, with 10% to 15% observed a single time. These sequences were also reported in another study, on yellow fever vaccine responses in identical twins.

Source material: memory (CD45RO+) T cells sorted from blood. These receptors were taken from a woman younger than 30 in good health. Both conserved end residues are part of each CDR3.

CDR3aa | j_gene | v_gene
CASSEARSGTEQYF | TRBJ2-7 | TRBV2
CASSLTRTTDEQYF | TRBJ2-7 | TRBV4-3
CASSQDLQYEQYF | TRBJ2-7 | TRBV4-1
CASSQVETVNEQFF | TRBJ2-1 | TRBV4-1
CASSPVYRMNTEAFF | TRBJ1-1 | TRBV6-1
CASSPRTVTYEQYF | TRBJ2-7 | TRBV14
CSARVLRQGQNYGYTF | TRBJ1-2 | TRBV20-1
CASSDSKGFGELFF | TRBJ2-2 | TRBV6-4
CASSPTPASGISTDTQYF | TRBJ2-3 | TRBV18
CASSYSWGAGELFF | TRBJ2-2 | TRBV6-5
CASSPQGAGGQETQYF | TRBJ2-5 | TRBV9
CSVEDWTSQETQYF | TRBJ2-5 | TRBV29-1
CASSQANSNQPQHF | TRBJ1-5 | TRBV3-1
CASSQDGREETQYF | TRBJ2-5 | TRBV6-1
CSVVETGYGYTF | TRBJ1-2 | TRBV29-1
CSVDRGGNTEAFF | TRBJ1-1 | TRBV29-1
CASSPGGGRATDTQYF | TRBJ2-3 | TRBV5-6
CASSLGQRISGETQYF | TRBJ2-5 | TRBV7-6
CASRGTGGRETQYF | TRBJ2-5 | TRBV28
CASSLRGSGNTIYF | TRBJ1-3 | TRBV7-2
CAISDEGRTDTQYF | TRBJ2-3 | TRBV10-3
CASGTGVGEQFF | TRBJ2-1 | TRBV28
CASLAGYPDTQYF | TRBJ2-3 | TRBV7-2
CSARELAEYQETQYF | TRBJ2-5 | TRBV20-1
CASSFRLADIQYF | TRBJ2-4 | TRBV12-3/TRBV12-4
CSVAQAEYGYTF | TRBJ1-2 | TRBV29-1
CASSLPPNQETQYF | TRBJ2-5 | TRBV7-7